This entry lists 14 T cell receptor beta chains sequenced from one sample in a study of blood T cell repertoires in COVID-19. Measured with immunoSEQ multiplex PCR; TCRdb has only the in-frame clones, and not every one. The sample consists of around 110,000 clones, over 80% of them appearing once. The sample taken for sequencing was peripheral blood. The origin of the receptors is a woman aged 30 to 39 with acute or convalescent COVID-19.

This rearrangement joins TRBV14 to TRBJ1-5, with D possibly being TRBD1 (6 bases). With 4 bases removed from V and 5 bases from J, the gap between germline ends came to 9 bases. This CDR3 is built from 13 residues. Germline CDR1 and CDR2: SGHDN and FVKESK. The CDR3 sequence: CASSRDTHQPQHF. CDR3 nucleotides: TGTGCCAGCAGCCGGGACACCCATCAGCCCCAGCATTTT.

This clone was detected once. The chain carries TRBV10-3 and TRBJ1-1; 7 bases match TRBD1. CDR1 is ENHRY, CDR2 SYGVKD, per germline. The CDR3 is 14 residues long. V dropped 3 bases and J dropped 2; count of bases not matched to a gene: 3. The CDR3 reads CAISDRGANTEAFF. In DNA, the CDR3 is TGTGCCATCAGTGACAGGGGGGCAAACACTGAAGCTTTCTTT.

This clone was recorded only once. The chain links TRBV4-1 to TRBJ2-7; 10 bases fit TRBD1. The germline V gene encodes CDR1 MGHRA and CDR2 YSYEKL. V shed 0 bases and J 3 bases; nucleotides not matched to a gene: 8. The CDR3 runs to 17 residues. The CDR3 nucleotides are TGCGCCAGCAGCCAAGATCGGGGACAGGGGATGGTCTACGAGCAGTACTTC. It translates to CASSQDRGQGMVYEQYF.

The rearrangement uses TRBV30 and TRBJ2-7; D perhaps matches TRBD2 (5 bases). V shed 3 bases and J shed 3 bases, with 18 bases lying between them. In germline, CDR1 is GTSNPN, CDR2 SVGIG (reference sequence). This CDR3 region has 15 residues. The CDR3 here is CAWRSSGLPFYEQYF. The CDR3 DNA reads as TGTGCCTGGAGGTCCTCTGGACTTCCTTTCTACGAGCAGTACTTC. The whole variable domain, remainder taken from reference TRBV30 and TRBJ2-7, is SQTIHQWPATLVQPVGSPLSLECTVEGTSNPNLYWYRQAAGRGLQLLFYSVGIGQISSEVPQNLSASRPQDRQFILSSKKLLLSDSGFYLCAWRSSGLPFYEQYFGPGTRLTVT.

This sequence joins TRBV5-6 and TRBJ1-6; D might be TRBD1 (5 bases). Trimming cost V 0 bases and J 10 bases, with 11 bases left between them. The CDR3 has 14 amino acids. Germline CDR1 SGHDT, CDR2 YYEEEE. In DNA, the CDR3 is TGTGCCAGCAGCTTGGCAGGGCTCGTCTCACCCCTCCACTTT. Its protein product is CASSLAGLVSPLHF.

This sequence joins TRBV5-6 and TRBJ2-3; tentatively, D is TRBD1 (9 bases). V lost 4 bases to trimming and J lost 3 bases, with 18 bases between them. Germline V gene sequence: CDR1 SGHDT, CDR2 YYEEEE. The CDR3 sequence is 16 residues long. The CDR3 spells CASSPPGGTGTDTQYF. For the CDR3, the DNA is TGTGCCAGCAGCCCCCCGGGGGGGACAGGGACAGATACGCAGTATTTT.

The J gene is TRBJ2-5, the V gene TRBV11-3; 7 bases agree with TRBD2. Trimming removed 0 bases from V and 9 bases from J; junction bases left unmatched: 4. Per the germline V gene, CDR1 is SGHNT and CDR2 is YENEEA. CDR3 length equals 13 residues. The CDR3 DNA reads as TGTGCCAGCAGCTTAGATCTGGGGGGGGCCCAGTACTTC. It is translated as CASSLDLGGAQYF.

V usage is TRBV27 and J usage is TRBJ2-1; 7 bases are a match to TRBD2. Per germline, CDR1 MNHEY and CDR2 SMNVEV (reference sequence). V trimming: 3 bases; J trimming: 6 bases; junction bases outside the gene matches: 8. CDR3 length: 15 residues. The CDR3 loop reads CASSFILAEANEQFF. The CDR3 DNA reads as TGTGCCAGCAGTTTTATTCTAGCGGAGGCCAATGAGCAGTTCTTC.

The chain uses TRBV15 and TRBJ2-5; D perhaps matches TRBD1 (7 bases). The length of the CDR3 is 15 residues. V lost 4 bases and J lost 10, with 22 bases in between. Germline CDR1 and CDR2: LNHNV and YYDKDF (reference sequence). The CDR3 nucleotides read TGTGCCACCAGCATTCAGGGGGGCCCTTCCCTAGACCAGTACTTC. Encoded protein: CATSIQGGPSLDQYF.

CDR3 amino acids: CASSQDGTGGGNKAFF. The DNA for the CDR3 is TGTGCCAGCAGCCAAGACGGCACCGGGGGAGGGAACAAGGCTTTCTTT. This sequence joins TRBV3-1 (or the pseudogene TRBV3-2) and TRBJ1-1; TRBD1 is a possible D gene (5 bases). This CDR3 region has 16 residues. Deletions cut 0 bases from V and 11 bases from J, with 22 bases between. Germline V gene data show CDR1 as LGHDT and CDR2 as YNNKEL (reference sequence).

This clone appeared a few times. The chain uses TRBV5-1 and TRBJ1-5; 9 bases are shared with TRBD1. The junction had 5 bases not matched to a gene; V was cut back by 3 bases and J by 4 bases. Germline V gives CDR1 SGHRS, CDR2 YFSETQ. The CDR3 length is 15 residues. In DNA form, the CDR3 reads TGCGCCAGCAGCTGGGGGGACAGGGAGAATCAGCCCCAGCATTTT. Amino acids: CASSWGDRENQPQHF. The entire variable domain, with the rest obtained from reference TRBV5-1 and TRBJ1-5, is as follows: KAGVTQTPRYLIKTRGQQVTLSCSPISGHRSVSWYQQTPGQGLQFLFEYFSETQRNKGNFPGRFSGRQFSNSRSEMNVSTLELGDSALYLCASSWGDRENQPQHFGDGTRLSIL.

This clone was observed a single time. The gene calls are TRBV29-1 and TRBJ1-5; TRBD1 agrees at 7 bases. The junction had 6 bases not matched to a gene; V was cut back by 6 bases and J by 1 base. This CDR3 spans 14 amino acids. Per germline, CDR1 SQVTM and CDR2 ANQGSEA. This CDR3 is CSVSGQESNQPQHF. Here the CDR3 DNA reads TGCAGCGTGAGCGGACAGGAGAGCAATCAGCCCCAGCATTTT.

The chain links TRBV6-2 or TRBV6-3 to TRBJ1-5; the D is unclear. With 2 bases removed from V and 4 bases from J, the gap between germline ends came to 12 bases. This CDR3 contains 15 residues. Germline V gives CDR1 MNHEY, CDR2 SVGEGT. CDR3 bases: TGTGCCAGCAGTTACGGAGGATCGGTAAATCAGCCCCAGCATTTT. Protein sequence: CASSYGGSVNQPQHF.

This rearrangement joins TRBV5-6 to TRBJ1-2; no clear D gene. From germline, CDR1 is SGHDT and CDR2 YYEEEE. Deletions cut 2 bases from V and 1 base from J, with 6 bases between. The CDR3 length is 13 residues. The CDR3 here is CASSLILNYGYTF. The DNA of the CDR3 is TGTGCCAGCAGCTTAATCCTTAACTATGGCTACACCTTC.